Presented here are 3 T cell receptor beta chains from one specimen sequenced in a study of T cell responses to AZD1222 COVID-19 vaccine. Data came from immunoSEQ multiplex PCR; TCRdb stores just in-frame clones and leaves some out. The table lists roughly 150,000 clones, around 93% of them singletons, with approximately 4.8% in the top ten. This sample comprised peripheral blood, obtained on day 0 of AZD1222 vaccination. The receptors derive from an adult in good health.

This clone showed up just once. This chain's CDR3 is CATSSANRPDEQYF. CDR3 nucleotide sequence: TGTGCCACCAGCAGTGCAAACAGACCCGACGAGCAGTACTTC. The V gene is TRBV15, the J gene TRBJ2-7; D uncertain. Germline-derived CDR1 and CDR2 are LNHNV and YYDKDF (reference sequence). The CDR3 runs to 14 residues. Trimming stripped 3 bases from V and 5 bases from J, with 14 bases between.

The chain employs TRBV27 and TRBJ1-1, with D perhaps matching TRBD1 (6 bases). The germline V gene encodes CDR1 MNHEY and CDR2 SMNVEV (reference sequence). This CDR3 spans 15 amino acids. V lost 3 bases and J lost 4, with 15 bases in between. The DNA of the CDR3 is TGTGCCAGCAGTTTCCTACAGGGCGGGGTCACTGAAGCTTTCTTT. Translated, it gives CASSFLQGGVTEAFF.

This sequence joins TRBV6-5 and TRBJ1-4; 9 positions agree with TRBD1. V lost 6 bases and J lost 7; bases outside the gene matches: 6. The germline V gene has CDR1 MNHEY and CDR2 SVGAGI. The CDR3 covers 14 residues. DNA of the CDR3: TGTGCCAGCAGCCAGACAGGGGGTACTGAAAAACTGTTTTTT. Protein: CASSQTGGTEKLFF.